This T cell receptor (beta chain) was observed in a study of graft-versus-host responses after intestinal transplantation (dated by TCRdb to 2020 to 2023). Study-wide context: Recipients received multivisceral, liver-intestinal, or isolated intestinal transplants. Every recipient was given anti-thymocyte globulin induction, then maintenance tacrolimus and steroids for about three years. After intestinal transplantation, graft-versus-host and host-versus-graft alloreactive T cell clones in the graft, circulation and bone marrow were tracked using bulk TCR-beta CDR3 sequencing. Donor T cell macrochimerism was defined as a peak of at least 4% donor T cells among recipient peripheral blood mononuclear cells. Rather than going through the commercial service, samples from three later patients were sequenced in-house on an Illumina MiSeq and processed with MiXCR. A cohort of about 26 intestinal transplant recipients, including one retransplant, was enrolled, and 3 patients lacking pretransplant specimens were excluded. To identify alloreactive clones, pre-transplant mixed lymphocyte reaction products were sequenced and compared with unstimulated pre-transplant donor and recipient T cells.

What the research found in general, with its limitations: GvH clones turned up in recipient bone marrow, with some appearing earlier in ileal mucosa or blood, a pattern consistent with an intestinal mucosal origin. High GvH to HvG T cell clonal ratios were observed in the allografts of patients with donor T cell macrochimerism. Early after transplant, declines in HvG clones were associated with peak levels of circulating GvH clones. The conclusions were limited by the relatively low number and heterogeneity of the intestinal transplant patients.

Details on this clone: Its antigen is still unknown. One base away there is no much larger clone; base qualities are not given.

The library was produced with the immunoSEQ multiplex PCR assay. For most patients, genomic DNA was isolated using the Qiagen DNeasy Blood and Tissue Kit and was shipped frozen to Adaptive Biotechnologies for TCR sequencing. For most patients, high-throughput TCR-beta CDR3 sequencing of genomic DNA was performed by Adaptive Biotechnologies. The study's processing was this. TCR sequencing data for approximately 17 patients were retrieved from Adaptive's ImmunoSEQ software; a few other patients were processed with MiXCR and VDJtools. To correct CD4 versus CD8 sorting errors, any sequence found in both subsets at a frequency ratio below 5:1 was removed. CDR3 nucleotide sequences shared by donor and recipient were removed because the origin of these sequences could not be assigned. Alloreactive clones required at least 2-fold expansion over unstimulated cells and minimum CFSE-low frequency of 0.002% (template counts) or 0.001% (read counts). A clone was considered mappable if detected in the sequenced pre-transplant spleen, lymph node, or MLR CFSE-low populations of the donor or recipient. Cumulative frequency of alloreactive clones was calculated as a percentage of all sequences weighted by copy number. TCRdb re-hosts the immuneACCESS table, in-frame sequences only. Its copies lack some clones; in the studies checked, an unresolved V gene accounts for under half of them, and the cause for the rest is not known. V and J calls and clone size are those listed in that table; D and trimming were worked out from the DNA. This sample lists about 120,000 clones; 90% were detected once. The ten most abundant clones make up 0.15% to 0.2% of the sample.

Explained via the paper, the time point label denotes: cells obtained before transplantation from donor or recipient. CD3+CD4+ and CD3+CD8+ populations were FACS-sorted from unstimulated pre-transplant donor and recipient cells taken from spleen or lymph nodes. The TCR was taken from a human donor who received an intestinal transplant. Specimen: unstimulated CD4+ T cells sorted from spleen or lymph node cells, collected before intestinal transplant.

The CDR3 reads as follows: CASSPRTSGGLGELFF. The DNA is TGTGCCAGCAGCCCTCGGACTAGCGGGGGTCTCGGGGAGCTGTTTTTT. This chain is built from TRBV9 and TRBJ2-2; 13 central bases correspond to TRBD2. The CDR3 goes from the cysteine to the phenylalanine over 16 residues. The entry retains the CDR3 DNA only, 48 bases that are in frame from base 1. Here V drops 4 bases and J drops 7 bases, and the junction holds 7 bases not matched to any gene. For CDR1 and CDR2, the germline V gene lists SGDLS and YYNGEE. Reference TRBV9 and TRBJ2-2 genes cover what lies past the CDR3, so the full variable domain is DSGVTQTPKHLITATGQRVTLRCSPRSGDLSVYWYQQSLDQGLQFLIQYYNGEERAKGNILERFSAQQFPDLHSELNLSSLELGDSALYFCASSPRTSGGLGELFFGEGSRLTVL.